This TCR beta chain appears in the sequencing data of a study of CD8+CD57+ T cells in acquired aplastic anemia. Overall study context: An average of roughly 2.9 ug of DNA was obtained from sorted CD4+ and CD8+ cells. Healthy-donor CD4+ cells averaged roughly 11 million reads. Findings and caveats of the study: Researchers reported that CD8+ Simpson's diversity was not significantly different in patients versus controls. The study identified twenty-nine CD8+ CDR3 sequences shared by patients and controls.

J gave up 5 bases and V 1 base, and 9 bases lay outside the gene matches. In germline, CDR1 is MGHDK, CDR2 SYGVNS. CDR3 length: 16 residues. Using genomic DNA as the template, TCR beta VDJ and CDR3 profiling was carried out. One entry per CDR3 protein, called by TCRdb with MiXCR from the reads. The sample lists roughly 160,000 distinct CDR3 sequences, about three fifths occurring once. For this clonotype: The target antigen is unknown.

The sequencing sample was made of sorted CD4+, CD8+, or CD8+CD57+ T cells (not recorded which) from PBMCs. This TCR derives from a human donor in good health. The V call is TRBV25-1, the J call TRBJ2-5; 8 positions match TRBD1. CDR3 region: CASSESNQGAGETQYF. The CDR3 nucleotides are TGTGCCAGCAGTGAATCAAACCAGGGGGCAGGGGAGACCCAGTACTTC. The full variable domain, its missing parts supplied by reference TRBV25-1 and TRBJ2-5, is EADIYQTPRYLVIGTGKKITLECSQTMGHDKMYWYQQDPGMELHLIHYSYGVNSTEKGDLSSESTVSRIRTEHFPLTLESARPSHTSQYLCASSESNQGAGETQYFGPGTRLLVL.